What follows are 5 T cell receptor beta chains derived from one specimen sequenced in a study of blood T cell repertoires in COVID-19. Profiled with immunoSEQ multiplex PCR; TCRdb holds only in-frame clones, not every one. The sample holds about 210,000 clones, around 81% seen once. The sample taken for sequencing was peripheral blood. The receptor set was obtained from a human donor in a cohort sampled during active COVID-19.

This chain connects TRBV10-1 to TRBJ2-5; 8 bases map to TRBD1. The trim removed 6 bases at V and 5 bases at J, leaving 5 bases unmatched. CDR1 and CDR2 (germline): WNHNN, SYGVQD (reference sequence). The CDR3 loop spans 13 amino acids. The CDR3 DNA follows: TGCGCCAGCAGGGGCAGGGGGCCGGAGACCCAGTACTTC. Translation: CASRGRGPETQYF.

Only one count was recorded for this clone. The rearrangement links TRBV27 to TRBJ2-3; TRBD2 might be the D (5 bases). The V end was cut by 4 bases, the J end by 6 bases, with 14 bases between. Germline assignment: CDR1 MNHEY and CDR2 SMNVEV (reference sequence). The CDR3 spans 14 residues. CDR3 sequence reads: CASSSLVNEDTQYF. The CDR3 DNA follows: TGTGCCAGCAGTTCACTAGTAAATGAGGATACGCAGTATTTT.

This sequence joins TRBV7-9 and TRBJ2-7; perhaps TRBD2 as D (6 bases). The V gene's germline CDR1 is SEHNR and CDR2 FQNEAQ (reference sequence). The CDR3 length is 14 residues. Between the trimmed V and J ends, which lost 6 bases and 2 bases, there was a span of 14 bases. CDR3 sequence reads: CASSHRDSPYEQYF. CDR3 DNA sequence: TGTGCCAGCAGTCATCGGGACTCCCCCTACGAGCAGTACTTC.

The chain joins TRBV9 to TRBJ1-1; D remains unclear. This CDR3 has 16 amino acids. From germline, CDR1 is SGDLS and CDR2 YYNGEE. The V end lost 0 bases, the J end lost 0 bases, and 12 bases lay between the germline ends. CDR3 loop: CASSVGPGLMNTEAFF. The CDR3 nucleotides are TGTGCCAGCAGCGTAGGACCAGGACTCATGAACACTGAAGCTTTCTTT.

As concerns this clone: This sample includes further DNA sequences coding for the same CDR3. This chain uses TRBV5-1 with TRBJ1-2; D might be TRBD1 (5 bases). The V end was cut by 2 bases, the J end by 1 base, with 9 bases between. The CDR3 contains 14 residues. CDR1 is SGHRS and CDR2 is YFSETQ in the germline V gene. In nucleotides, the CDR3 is TGCGCCAGCAGCTTAGGCAGGGTTAACTATGGCTACACCTTC. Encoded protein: CASSLGRVNYGYTF.